Each of the 20 T cell receptor beta chains below was sequenced from the same sample in a study of blood T cell repertoires in COVID-19. Sequenced by immunoSEQ multiplex PCR; TCRdb stores in-frame clones only, minus some. Counted here are approximately 76,000 clones, 83% occurring once; the ten biggest clones make up about 42%. Sequencing used peripheral blood. The receptor set was obtained from an elderly man with active or convalescent COVID-19.

The chain is built from TRBV5-6 and TRBJ2-2; perhaps TRBD2 as D (7 bases). The V end was cut by 4 bases, the J end by 4 bases, with 14 bases between. Germline CDR1 SGHDT, CDR2 YYEEEE. CDR3 length equals 15 residues. For the CDR3, the DNA is TGTGCCAGCAGCCCCTGGGGGGGGCCCACCGGGGAGCTGTTTTTT. Its translation: CASSPWGGPTGELFF.

This clone was seen just once. The CDR3 here is CASSDGRGSTDTQYF. CDR3 nucleotides: TGTGCCAGCAGTGACGGGCGGGGCAGCACAGATACGCAGTATTTT. The rearrangement uses TRBV2 and TRBJ2-3; tentatively, D is TRBD2 (6 bases). V lost 3 bases, J lost 0 bases, and 10 bases lay in between. The germline V gene has CDR1 SNHLY and CDR2 FYNNEI. The CDR3 loop spans 15 amino acids.

The CDR3 sequence: CASSFSSVGGTDTQYF. CDR3 sequence (DNA): TGCGCCAGCAGCTTTTCCAGTGTTGGGGGGACAGATACGCAGTATTTT. The chain carries TRBV5-1 and TRBJ2-3, with D possibly matching TRBD2 (6 bases). V was cut by 2 bases and J by 3 bases, with 16 bases left in between. The CDR3 sequence is 16 residues long. Germline V gene sequence: CDR1 SGHRS, CDR2 YFSETQ.

The V and J genes are TRBV11-2 and TRBJ1-5; tentative D call: TRBD1 (5 bases). CDR3 length: 14 residues. Germline V gives CDR1 SGHAT, CDR2 FQNNGV. The ends were cut back, 5 bases at V and 7 bases at J, with 15 bases in the middle. The CDR3: CASSQLGGEQPQHF. In DNA, the CDR3 is TGTGCCAGCAGCCAGCTGGGGGGGGAACAGCCCCAGCATTTT.

The CDR3 region is CASSPWGQQWNTIYF. The CDR3 nucleotides are TGTGCCAGCAGTCCCTGGGGACAGCAGTGGAACACCATATATTTT. This chain uses TRBV27 with TRBJ1-3; 7 nucleotides agree with TRBD1. CDR3 length: 15 residues. The junction had 11 bases not matched to a gene; V was cut back by 5 bases and J by 7 bases. The germline V gene has CDR1 MNHEY and CDR2 SMNVEV (reference sequence).

This clone has a single count. V is TRBV11-2 and J is TRBJ2-1, with unresolved D. The CDR3 totals 15 residues. Per the germline V gene, CDR1 is SGHAT and CDR2 is FQNNGV. V shed 1 base and J shed 8 bases, with 15 bases lying between them. CDR3 protein: CASSLATHNRDEQFF. CDR3 nucleotide sequence: TGTGCCAGCAGCTTAGCCACCCACAACCGGGATGAGCAGTTCTTC.

The rearrangement joins TRBV29-1 to TRBJ2-4, with TRBD1 as a possible D gene (5 bases). Germline CDR1 SQVTM, CDR2 ANQGSEA. The length of the CDR3 is 15 residues. Trimming removed 4 bases from V and 1 base from J, with 14 bases in between. CDR3 amino acids: CSVAQGGRAKNIQYF. As DNA, the CDR3 is TGCAGCGTTGCGCAGGGTGGTCGGGCCAAAAACATTCAGTACTTC. The variable domain in full, completed from reference TRBV29-1 and TRBJ2-4, reads SAVISQKPSRDICQRGTSLTIQCQVDSQVTMMFWYRQQPGQSLTLIATANQGSEATYESGFVIDKFPISRPNLTFSTLTVSNMSPEDSSIYLCSVAQGGRAKNIQYFGAGTRLSVL.

The chain carries TRBV6-5 and TRBJ1-2, with 10 bases matching TRBD1. V lost 6 bases, J lost 8 bases, and 3 bases stayed unmatched. The CDR3 covers 12 residues. Germline V gives CDR1 MNHEY, CDR2 SVGAGI. The CDR3 protein is CASRGTGEGYTF. CDR3 nucleotides: TGTGCCAGCAGAGGGACAGGGGAAGGCTACACCTTC.

This clone was recorded only once. The chain uses TRBV6-5 and TRBJ2-5; tentative D call: TRBD1 (6 bases). The CDR3 consists of 15 residues. Germline V CDR1 and CDR2: MNHEY, SVGAGI. The ends were cut back, 7 bases at V and 1 base at J, with 16 bases in the middle. The CDR3 protein is CASTLDRNFQETQYF. The CDR3, as DNA: TGTGCCAGCACCCTGGACAGAAACTTCCAAGAGACCCAGTACTTC.

J is TRBJ2-7 and V is TRBV15; 12 nucleotides match TRBD2. Unmatched junction bases numbered 22, after V lost 3 bases and J lost 1 base. CDR1 and CDR2 from the germline V gene are LNHNV and YYDKDF (reference sequence). This CDR3 is built from 22 residues. CDR3 protein: CATSSSWDRFLAGGPRSYEQYF. In DNA form, the CDR3 reads TGTGCCACCAGCAGTAGTTGGGACAGGTTCCTAGCGGGAGGGCCCCGATCCTACGAGCAGTACTTC.

CDR3 nucleotide sequence: TGTGCCAGCAGCTCAGTGGGACAGGGACTCTACGAGCAGTACTTC. It specifies CASSSVGQGLYEQYF. The chain employs TRBV7-8 and TRBJ2-7, with 9 positions matching TRBD1. The CDR3 has 15 amino acids. V was clipped by 4 bases and J by 3 bases; unmatched bases: 7. From germline, CDR1 is SGHVS and CDR2 FQNEAQ.

V gene TRBV21-1 combines with J gene TRBJ1-5. TRBV21-1 is flagged as a pseudogene. The CDR3 spans 14 residues. The CDR3 DNA sequence: TGTGCCAGCAGCAAAGACCGAGAAAATCAGCCCCAGCATTTT. It is translated as CASSKDRENQPQHF.

The chain couples TRBV12-3 or TRBV12-4 to TRBJ2-1, with 7 bases aligning to TRBD2. The CDR3 has 13 residues. V gave up 6 bases and J gave up 4 bases; unmatched junction bases: 3. As DNA, the CDR3 is TGTGCCAGCAGAGCGGGGCCGTACAATGAGCAGTTCTTC. Its translation: CASRAGPYNEQFF.

The V call is TRBV5-1, the J call TRBJ1-2; TRBD1 aligns across 8 bases. The germline gives CDR1 SGHRS, CDR2 YFSETQ. CDR3 length equals 14 residues. The V segment lost 4 bases and the J segment 2 bases; nucleotides outside the gene matches: 4. CDR3 protein: CASSPTGENYGYTF. For the CDR3, the DNA is TGCGCCAGCAGCCCGACAGGGGAGAACTATGGCTACACCTTC.

This sequence joins TRBV5-1 and TRBJ2-5; maybe TRBD2 (7 bases). CDR3 length equals 14 residues. Trimming took 3 bases from V and 5 from J, leaving 14 bases between them. In germline, CDR1 is SGHRS, CDR2 YFSETQ. The CDR3 is CASSSSGGGETQYF. CDR3 sequence (DNA): TGCGCCAGCAGCTCATCGGGGGGCGGGGAGACCCAGTACTTC.

This chain connects TRBV7-9 to TRBJ1-2; 7 nucleotides match TRBD1. This CDR3 is built from 16 residues. Per germline, CDR1 SEHNR and CDR2 FQNEAQ (reference sequence). V gave up 4 bases and J gave up 7 bases; unmatched junction bases: 15. The CDR3 DNA sequence: TGTGCCAGCAGCTACATTGTCGGAGGACAGGCGCTTGGCTACACCTTC. This translates into CASSYIVGGQALGYTF.

This chain uses TRBV9 with TRBJ1-5; maybe TRBD1 (5 bases). V was trimmed by 6 bases and J by 0 bases, leaving 13 bases between them. CDR1 SGDLS and CDR2 YYNGEE come from the germline V gene. This CDR3 contains 15 residues. CDR3 nucleotides: TGTGCCAGCAACCAAGGACAAACTAGCAATCAGCCCCAGCATTTT. It is translated as CASNQGQTSNQPQHF.

The gene calls are TRBV18 and TRBJ1-6; 9 bases match TRBD1. V shed 6 bases, J shed 5 bases, and the junction held 5 bases outside the gene matches. Per germline, CDR1 KGHSH and CDR2 LQKENI. The CDR3 has 15 amino acids. The CDR3 bases are TGTGCCAGCTCGAGACAGGGGGATAATAATTCACCCCTCCACTTT. Residues: CASSRQGDNNSPLHF.

This clone was seen a single time. This chain links TRBV6-2 or TRBV6-3 with TRBJ1-1; tentative D call: TRBD1 (5 bases). Germline V gives CDR1 MNHEY, CDR2 SVGEGT. The CDR3 has 17 residues. V was shortened by 2 bases and J by 7 bases, with 23 bases between the two germline ends. The CDR3 sequence is CASSYVLGGRIVVEAFF. The CDR3 DNA follows: TGTGCCAGCAGTTACGTCCTCGGGGGTCGCATAGTTGTTGAAGCTTTCTTT.

The rearrangement joins TRBV5-1 to TRBJ1-4, with D unresolved. This CDR3 spans 15 amino acids. V lost 1 base and J 7 bases, leaving 14 bases between the germline ends. CDR1 and CDR2 from the germline V gene are SGHRS and YFSETQ. The DNA of the CDR3 is TGCGCCAGCAGCTTGACAAAAAACCGGGGTGAAAAACTGTTTTTT. Protein sequence: CASSLTKNRGEKLFF.